The 18 T cell receptor beta chains below come from one sample, sequenced in a study of T cells in Graves' hyperthyroidism and ophthalmopathy. Template material for amplifying TCR beta CDR3 regions consisted of RNA transcripts. The HTBI primer set was used in a first-round RT-PCR of the TCR CDR3. TCRdb re-called the multiplex PCR reads with MiXCR, one entry per CDR3 protein. The table lists about 610,000 distinct CDR3 sequences, approximately 15% of them singletons. Material for sequencing was blood. The receptors come from a woman between 35 and 50 years old with Graves' ophthalmopathy.

Ten or more counts support this clonotype. The chain has TRBV7-9 and TRBJ2-4; TRBD2 matches at 8 bases. Germline V gene lookup returns CDR1 SEHNR and CDR2 FQNEAQ (reference sequence). V dropped 4 bases and J dropped 1; count of bases not matched to a gene: 3. CDR3 size: 15 residues. The CDR3 is CASSSPGGAKNIQYF. In DNA form, the CDR3 reads TGTGCCAGCAGCTCCCCGGGGGGGGCCAAAAACATTCAGTACTTC.

This clonotype was seen repeatedly, ten times or more. V and J are TRBV28 and TRBJ2-2, with 9 bases matching TRBD1. Germline V gene data show CDR1 as MDHEN and CDR2 as SYDVKM. This CDR3 comprises 16 residues. V dropped 5 bases and J dropped 1; count of bases not matched to a gene: 5. CDR3 region: CASSILDRGNTGELFF. CDR3 nucleotides: TGTGCCAGCAGTATACTGGACAGGGGGAACACCGGGGAGCTGTTTTTT. Looking up the rest from reference TRBV28 and TRBJ2-2 gives the full variable domain: DVKVTQSSRYLVKRTGEKVFLECVQDMDHENMFWYRQDPGLGLRLIYFSYDVKMKEKGDIPEGYSVSREKKERFSLILESASTNQTSMYLCASSILDRGNTGELFFGEGSRLTVL.

The chain joins TRBV12-3 or TRBV12-4 to TRBJ2-7; 7 bases are shared with TRBD2. The CDR3 sequence is 14 residues long. The V gene end was trimmed by 6 bases and the J gene end by 5 bases; junction bases not matched to a gene: 10. CDR3 nucleotides: TGTGCCAGCAGAAACAGCGGGACCGACAACGAGCAGTACTTC. Translation gives CASRNSGTDNEQYF.

This clonotype was detected ten times or more. The gene calls are TRBV12-3 or TRBV12-4 and TRBJ2-7; 7 bases match TRBD2. Unmatched junction bases numbered 6, after V lost 3 bases and J lost 7 bases. This CDR3 has 13 amino acids. This CDR3 reads CASSFGGMGEQYF. For the CDR3, the DNA is TGTGCCAGCAGTTTCGGGGGGATGGGGGAGCAGTACTTC.

This clonotype was seen repeatedly, ten times or more. The chain joins TRBV18 to TRBJ2-5; no clear D gene. Germline loops: CDR1 KGHSH, CDR2 LQKENI. The V end lost 5 bases, the J end lost 0 bases, and 10 bases lay between the germline ends. The CDR3 sequence is 14 residues long. The CDR3 DNA follows: TGTGCCAGCTCAACGACCCGCAACCAAGAGACCCAGTACTTC. Its translation is CASSTTRNQETQYF. Full variable domain (outside the CDR3, taken from reference TRBV18 and TRBJ2-5): NAGVMQNPRHLVRRRGQEARLRCSPMKGHSHVYWYRQLPEEGLKFMVYLQKENIIDESGMPKERFSAEFPKEGPSILRIQQVVRGDSAAYFCASSTTRNQETQYFGPGTRLLVL.

This clonotype was seen a few times. In DNA form, the CDR3 reads TGTGCCAGTAGTACCTCCGGGACAGGATCAGCCAAAAACATTCAGTACTTC. It yields the protein CASSTSGTGSAKNIQYF. The chain employs TRBV19 and TRBJ2-4; 8 nucleotides align to TRBD1. V lost 4 bases and J lost 0; bases outside the gene matches: 8. Germline V CDR1 and CDR2: LNHDA, SQIVND (reference sequence). CDR3 length: 17 residues.

This clonotype was counted ten times or more. V gene TRBV6-5 combines with J gene TRBJ2-7; the match to TRBD2 covers 12 bases. In germline, CDR1 is MNHEY, CDR2 SVGAGI. V gave up 7 bases and J gave up 7 bases; unmatched junction bases: 11. CDR3 size: 15 residues. In DNA form, the CDR3 reads TGTGCCAGCACCCACCCGACTAGCGGGAGCGGGGAGCAGTACTTC. It is translated as CASTHPTSGSGEQYF.

This clonotype was seen repeatedly, ten times or more. The V and J genes are TRBV12-3 or TRBV12-4 and TRBJ2-7; D possibly uses TRBD1 or TRBD2 (5 bases each). This CDR3 spans 13 amino acids. Trimming stripped 4 bases from V and 6 bases from J, with 13 bases between. Here the CDR3 reads CASSWDPPSEQYF. The CDR3 DNA is TGTGCCAGCAGTTGGGACCCCCCGAGCGAGCAGTACTTC.

This clonotype was picked up many times. This sequence joins TRBV27 and TRBJ2-7; D remains unclear. The length of the CDR3 is 14 residues. V gave up 3 bases and J gave up 4 bases, with 13 bases separating them. CDR1 is MNHEY, CDR2 SMNVEV, per germline (reference sequence). CDR3 bases: TGTGCCAGCAGTTTCGAGGCCCGGTCGTACGAGCAGTACTTC. Amino acids: CASSFEARSYEQYF.

This clonotype showed up just a few times. The rearrangement joins TRBV5-1 to TRBJ1-1; D gene unclear. This CDR3 spans 14 amino acids. V lost 0 bases and J 1 base, leaving 7 bases between the germline ends. The germline V gene encodes CDR1 SGHRS and CDR2 YFSETQ. CDR3 DNA: TGCGCCAGCAGCTTGGAAGTCGGGAACACTGAAGCTTTCTTT. Its translation: CASSLEVGNTEAFF.

There are many counts of this clonotype. The V call is TRBV6-1, the J call TRBJ2-7, with D uncertain. CDR3 length equals 13 residues. V was clipped by 1 base and J by 3 bases, with 7 bases between them. Germline CDR1 and CDR2: MNHNS and SASEGT. The CDR3 is CASSEGPLYEQYF. CDR3 coding DNA: TGTGCCAGCAGTGAAGGACCCCTCTACGAGCAGTACTTC.

This clonotype has a single count. CDR3 sequence: CASSRTDTWTEAFF. Here the CDR3 DNA reads TGCGCCAGCAGCCGGACCGACACTTGGACTGAAGCTTTCTTT. V gene TRBV5-1 combines with J gene TRBJ1-1; D unresolved. Germline CDR1 reads SGHRS; CDR2 reads YFSETQ. This CDR3 has 14 amino acids. V shed 4 bases and J shed 5 bases, with 15 bases lying between them.

This clonotype was recorded at least ten times. The rearrangement links TRBV12-3 or TRBV12-4 to TRBJ1-1; D possibly corresponds to TRBD1 (6 bases). The CDR3 length is 12 residues. Trimming cost V 4 bases and J 5 bases, with 8 bases left between them. The CDR3 region is CASSSTGTEAFF. In DNA form, the CDR3 reads TGTGCCAGCAGTTCAACAGGGACTGAAGCTTTCTTT.

This clonotype has at least ten counts. The chain employs TRBV12-3 or TRBV12-4 and TRBJ2-5; tentatively, D is TRBD2 (5 bases). CDR3 length: 12 amino acids. Between the trimmed V and J ends, which lost 5 bases and 6 bases, there was a span of 10 bases. Here the CDR3 reads CASSPGKQTQYF. The CDR3 nucleotides read TGTGCCAGCAGTCCGGGGAAACAGACCCAGTACTTC.

This clonotype was seen at least ten times. The chain recombines TRBV29-1 with TRBJ1-2; D is perhaps TRBD1 (5 bases). The germline CDR1 and CDR2 sequences are SQVTM and ANQGSEA. V was pared by 2 bases and J by 6 bases, with 10 bases between. The CDR3 covers 12 residues. CDR3 coding DNA: TGCAGCGTTGAAAAGGACAACGATGGCTACACCTTC. Amino acids: CSVEKDNDGYTF.

This clonotype was recorded only once. The rearrangement links TRBV12-3 or TRBV12-4 to TRBJ1-1; maybe TRBD1 (5 bases). The CDR3 spans 14 residues. V lost 5 bases and J 4 bases, leaving 14 bases between the germline ends. The CDR3 region has the DNA TGTGCCAGCAGTATTCGACACAGGAGCACTGAAGCTTTCTTT. This sequence encodes CASSIRHRSTEAFF.

This clonotype was seen at least ten times. The J gene is TRBJ1-5, the V gene TRBV5-1, with no clear D. Trimming left V 0 bases short and J 4 bases short, with 5 bases between. The CDR3 totals 13 residues. Germline assignment: CDR1 SGHRS and CDR2 YFSETQ. The DNA for the CDR3 is TGCGCCAGCAGCTTGGACATTAATCAGCCCCAGCATTTT. Encoded protein: CASSLDINQPQHF.

This clonotype was detected ten times or more. The genes are TRBV19 and TRBJ2-7, with D tentatively TRBD1 or TRBD2 (5 bases each). The V gene lost 8 bases and the J gene lost 4 bases, with 15 bases spanning the gap. The V gene's germline CDR1 is LNHDA and CDR2 SQIVND (reference sequence). This CDR3 is 13 amino acids long. The CDR3 sequence: CASGKVGEYEQYF. The CDR3 DNA reads TGTGCCAGTGGAAAGGTGGGGGAGTACGAGCAGTACTTC.